This T cell receptor beta chain stems from a study of human T cells and chemical hapten exposure. Time point of the sample: patch test 1, 2 weeks after DPC sensitization. The treatment: therapeutic diphenylcyclopropenone sensitization with weekly scalp DPC. Per the germline V gene, CDR1 is SGHTA and CDR2 is FQGNSA. V trimming: 2 bases; J trimming: 2 bases; junction bases outside the gene matches: 8. The CDR3 has 16 amino acids. TCRdb independently ran MiXCR on the RACE reads; one entry per CDR3 protein. The sample has tens of thousands of distinct CDR3 sequences, 10% seen once. This specimen consisted of whole blood, obtained in connection with sensitization to the hapten diphenylcyclopropenone (DPC). The chain combines TRBV7-2 with TRBJ2-7, with TRBD2 matching over 8 bases. The receptor was derived from a woman aged 50 to 60 with alopecia areata. Some clones in this sample may be carry-over from other donors' samples. CDR3 bases: TGTGCCAGCAGCTTACTAACTAGCGGAGCCGCCTACGAGCAGTACTTC. This encodes CASSLLTSGAAYEQYF. Supplemented by reference TRBV7-2 and TRBJ2-7, the full variable domain reads GAGVSQSPSNKVTEKGKDVELRCDPISGHTALYWYRQSLGQGLEFLIYFQGNSAPDKSGLPSDRFSAERTGGSVSTLTIQRTQQEDSAVYLCASSLLTSGAAYEQYFGPGTRLTVT.